The clone carrying this TCR beta chain has more than one count but fewer than ten. The antigen is unknown. The data originate from a study of human T cells and chemical hapten exposure. Study at large: DPC at 0.01% went onto the upper back in patch tests, read at 6 days. Study-wide results and caveats: It should be noted that donors had alopecia, so their immune response may differ from healthy people's.

Stated time point: patch test 1, 2 weeks after DPC sensitization. Regarding treatment: therapeutic diphenylcyclopropenone sensitization with weekly scalp DPC. Blood draws preceded each patch test application. Sample donors consisted of patients with alopecia, aged 18 to 70 years, who were suitable for DPC. V lost 5 bases and J 0 bases, leaving 11 bases between the germline ends. CDR3 length: 15 residues. Per germline, CDR1 LGHDT and CDR2 YNNKEL (reference sequence). TCRdb analysed the RACE reads with MiXCR anew, one entry per CDR3 protein. This table has some 91,000 distinct CDR3 sequences, under 15% appearing once.

The genes are TRBV3-1 and TRBJ1-3; the D is unclear. The clonotype comes from a woman in her thirties or forties with alopecia areata. Some clones in this sample may be carry-over from other donors' samples. The material sequenced was whole blood, taken in connection with sensitization to the hapten diphenylcyclopropenone (DPC). The CDR3 nucleotides are TGTGCCAGCAGCTCTGGCGGGAGCTCTGGAAACACCATATATTTT. Protein sequence: CASSSGGSSGNTIYF.